These 26 T cell receptor beta chains came from one sample sequenced in a study of T cells in Graves' hyperthyroidism and ophthalmopathy. Authors of the study amplified TCR beta CDR3 regions from RNA transcripts. The primer set for the first-round RT-PCR of the TCR CDR3 was HTBI. MiXCR, applied by TCRdb to the multiplex PCR reads, yields one record per CDR3 protein. Among roughly 500,000 distinct CDR3 sequences listed, around 50% were seen once. The source material was peripheral blood or thyroid tissue (not recorded which). The receptors derive from an adult woman with Graves' disease, either hyperthyroidism or ophthalmopathy (not recorded which).

This clonotype was recorded many times. The V call is TRBV20-1, the J call TRBJ2-7; tentative D call: TRBD1 (5 bases). CDR3 length equals 12 residues. Trimming took 0 bases from V and 6 from J, leaving 9 bases between them. CDR1 and CDR2 from the germline V gene are DFQATT and SNEGSKA (reference sequence). CDR3 residues: CSARDETVEQYF. DNA of the CDR3: TGCAGTGCTAGAGATGAGACAGTCGAGCAGTACTTC.

Ten or more counts support this clonotype. The gene calls are TRBV7-2 and TRBJ1-6, with D unclear. The length of the CDR3 is 14 residues. Germline V gives CDR1 SGHTA, CDR2 FQGNSA. V lost 2 bases to trimming and J lost 7 bases, with 9 bases between them. Written as DNA, the CDR3 is TGTGCCAGCAGCTTATGGGGTGTGAATTCACCCCTCCACTTT. Its protein product is CASSLWGVNSPLHF.

The chain couples TRBV24-1 to TRBJ1-5, with 8 bases aligning to TRBD1. This CDR3 contains 16 residues. After removal of 7 bases from V and 2 bases from J, the junction contained 9 bases not matched to a gene. Germline CDR1 and CDR2: KGHDR and SFDVKD. The CDR3 protein is CATSDGTGYGNQPQHF. The CDR3 DNA is TGTGCCACCAGCGACGGGACAGGCTATGGCAATCAGCCCCAGCATTTT.

This clonotype was counted many times. The gene calls are TRBV5-8 and TRBJ1-5; TRBD1 agrees at 8 bases. V shed 0 bases, J shed 6 bases, and the junction held 5 bases outside the gene matches. Germline-derived CDR1 and CDR2 are SGHTS and YDEGEE. This CDR3 spans 15 amino acids. The CDR3 protein is CASSLGQGKGQPQHF. CDR3 DNA: TGTGCCAGCAGCTTGGGACAGGGGAAGGGTCAGCCCCAGCATTTT.

This chain links TRBV12-3 or TRBV12-4 with TRBJ2-7, with 8 bases fitting TRBD1. J gave up 5 bases and V 2 bases, and 8 bases lay outside the gene matches. This CDR3 spans 15 amino acids. CDR3 in amino acids: CASSLRTGPTHEQYF. DNA for the CDR3: TGTGCCAGCAGTTTACGGACAGGGCCCACCCACGAGCAGTACTTC.

This sequence joins TRBV29-1 and TRBJ1-4; D gene uncertain. The CDR3 covers 12 residues. Trimming removed 3 bases from V and 8 bases from J, with 10 bases in between. CDR1 is SQVTM, CDR2 ANQGSEA, per germline. CDR3 protein: CSVEVAGEKLFF. The CDR3 nucleotides read TGCAGCGTTGAGGTGGCGGGAGAAAAACTGTTTTTT.

This clonotype has at least ten counts. The V call is TRBV6-6, the J call TRBJ2-7, with 9 bases identical to TRBD2. J lost 6 bases, V lost 2 bases, and 5 bases had no gene match. Germline V gene data show CDR1 as MNHNY and CDR2 as SVGAGI (reference sequence). The CDR3 has 14 amino acids. DNA for the CDR3: TGTGCCAGCAGTTACACGGGACTAGCCGGCGAGCAGTACTTC. Translated: CASSYTGLAGEQYF.

With regard to this clonotype: One base away lies a much larger clone, so this may be a sequencing read error. The genes are TRBV7-2 and TRBJ2-5; TRBD1 matches at 10 bases. The CDR3 loop spans 16 amino acids. With V trimmed by 7 bases and J by 4 bases, 12 bases remained unmatched. Germline V lookup: CDR1 SGHTA, CDR2 FQGNSA. DNA of the CDR3: TGTGCCAGCACCCACAGGGACAGGGGAAAAGGAGAGACCCAGTACTTC. It yields the protein CASTHRDRGKGETQYF.

This clonotype was seen many times. The V call is TRBV12-3 or TRBV12-4, the J call TRBJ1-5, with 8 bases identical to TRBD1. The CDR3 is made up of 14 amino acids. The V segment lost 6 bases and the J segment 5 bases; nucleotides outside the gene matches: 6. The CDR3 sequence is CASRDQGAYQPQHF. The CDR3 DNA follows: TGTGCCAGCAGGGATCAGGGGGCCTATCAGCCCCAGCATTTT.

V and J are TRBV25-1 and TRBJ1-2; TRBD1 is a possible D gene (5 bases). Trimming took off 11 bases at V and 4 bases at J, with 50 bases between the two ends. Germline lookup yields CDR1 MGHDK and CDR2 SYGVNS. The CDR3 sequence is 24 residues long. Here the CDR3 DNA reads TGTGCCGGCCCCGAAAGTCAGGACGTTGGCCCCAGTAGGCCCACGGCTCCTGGGGGCTATGGCTACACCTTC. Its translation: CAGPESQDVGPSRPTAPGGYGYTF.

V and J are TRBV10-3 and TRBJ1-5, with D perhaps TRBD1 (5 bases). Germline assignment: CDR1 ENHRY and CDR2 SYGVKD. The CDR3 length is 17 residues. The germline V and J ends were trimmed by 11 bases and 2 bases, with 25 bases remaining between them. CDR3 coding DNA: TGTGCCCTCTGTCGAAAGGCAGGGCCCCTAGGCAATCAGCCCCAGCATTTT. This codes for CALCRKAGPLGNQPQHF.

This clonotype showed up just once. The chain combines TRBV11-2 with TRBJ1-1; perhaps TRBD1 as D (6 bases). Germline V gene data show CDR1 as SGHAT and CDR2 as FQNNGV. The V end was cut by 6 bases, the J end by 2 bases, with 19 bases between. The CDR3 runs 16 residues. CDR3 sequence: CASSSEQGVGNTEAFF. CDR3 coding DNA: TGTGCCAGCAGTTCGGAACAGGGAGTGGGCAACACTGAAGCTTTCTTT.

DNA for the CDR3: TGTGCCAGCCTCGAAAGGTCCAGGGTAGGTGGCTACACCTTC. This encodes CASLERSRVGGYTF. The V and J genes are TRBV6-1 and TRBJ1-2; a possible D gene is TRBD1 (5 bases). The CDR3 is 14 amino acids. Looked up from germline, CDR1 is MNHNS and CDR2 is SASEGT. The V and J ends lost 8 bases and 7 bases respectively, with 20 bases between them.

This clonotype was seen more than once but under ten times. The V call is TRBV4-1, the J call TRBJ1-3, with D tentatively TRBD1 (6 bases). Germline V CDR1 and CDR2: MGHRA, YSYEKL. The CDR3 totals 15 residues. V lost 1 base and J 8 bases, leaving 15 bases between the germline ends. The CDR3 region has the DNA TGCGCCAGCAGCCAAGCCAACAGGGCAGAGGACACCATATATTTT. This codes for CASSQANRAEDTIYF.

The V and J genes are TRBV20-1 and TRBJ1-6; D unclear. Trimming stripped 0 bases from V and 9 bases from J, with 18 bases between. The CDR3 is made up of 16 amino acids. Per germline, CDR1 DFQATT and CDR2 SNEGSKA (reference sequence). In nucleotides, the CDR3 is TGCAGTGCTAGAGAGGATCCCGCTGGGCATAGTTCACCCCTCCACTTT. Protein product: CSAREDPAGHSSPLHF.

The chain combines TRBV29-1 with TRBJ2-7; TRBD1 might be the D (5 bases). V was pared by 7 bases and J by 2 bases, with 12 bases between. This CDR3 is 12 amino acids long. Germline lookup yields CDR1 SQVTM and CDR2 ANQGSEA. CDR3 sequence (DNA): TGCAGCGCGTCCAGGGTCCCCTACGAGCAGTACTTC. This gives the protein CSASRVPYEQYF.

The table lists this clonotype with many counts. The chain carries TRBV14 and TRBJ1-6; D not certain. The CDR3 runs to 13 residues. CDR1 and CDR2 from the germline V gene are SGHDN and FVKESK. Trimming stripped 2 bases from V and 6 bases from J, with 5 bases between. In DNA form, the CDR3 reads TGTGCCAGCAGCCAATTCCCTAATTCACCCCTCCACTTT. It is translated as CASSQFPNSPLHF.

V and J are TRBV10-3 and TRBJ1-5; 8 nucleotides line up with TRBD1. The CDR3 extends over 15 amino acids. V trimming: 11 bases; J trimming: 3 bases; junction bases outside the gene matches: 12. Germline CDR1 is ENHRY and CDR2 is SYGVKD. The CDR3: CAVGAGQEHNQPQHF. CDR3 DNA: TGTGCCGTGGGGGCGGGACAGGAGCACAATCAGCCCCAGCATTTT.

The chain is built from TRBV7-4 and TRBJ1-2, with a weak D call TRBD1 (6 bases). V lost 5 bases and J 6 bases, leaving 22 bases between the germline ends. Germline lookup yields CDR1 SGHVT and CDR2 SQSDAQ. This CDR3 is built from 16 residues. CDR3 protein: CASSVEARTGADGYTF. CDR3 in DNA: TGTGCCAGCAGCGTTGAAGCCCGGACGGGGGCGGATGGCTACACCTTC. Filled out from reference TRBV7-4 and TRBJ1-2, the complete variable domain reads GAGVSQSPRYKVAKRGRDVALRCDSISGHVTLYWYRQTLGQGSEVLTYSQSDAQRDKSGRPSGRFSAERPERSVSTLKIQRTEQGDSAVYLCASSVEARTGADGYTFGSGTRLTVV.

This chain uses TRBV20-1 with TRBJ2-7, with 13 bases aligning to TRBD2. With V trimmed by 7 bases and J by 9 bases, 15 bases remained unmatched. Per germline, CDR1 DFQATT and CDR2 SNEGSKA (reference sequence). The CDR3 contains 15 residues. In DNA form, the CDR3 reads TGCAGTGGAATAGCGATGGGACTAGCGGGATTGGTGCAGTACTTC. Translation gives CSGIAMGLAGLVQYF.

This clonotype was recorded at least ten times. The rearrangement joins TRBV7-2 to TRBJ1-3; TRBD1 aligns across 8 bases. The ends lost 6 bases at V and 0 bases at J; junction bases unmatched: 4. CDR3 length equals 15 residues. Germline lookup yields CDR1 SGHTA and CDR2 FQGNSA. In nucleotides, the CDR3 is TGTGCCAGCAGTCCGGACAGGGCCTCTGGAAACACCATATATTTT. This codes for CASSPDRASGNTIYF.

This clonotype was seen many times. This rearrangement joins TRBV2 to TRBJ1-2; D gene ambiguous. V was clipped by 5 bases and J by 2 bases, with 15 bases between them. This CDR3 spans 15 amino acids. Per germline, CDR1 SNHLY and CDR2 FYNNEI. This chain's CDR3 is CASSPMGRSNYGYTF. The CDR3 DNA is TGTGCCAGCAGTCCCATGGGCAGGTCGAACTATGGCTACACCTTC. The full variable domain, in which reference TRBV2 and TRBJ1-2 provide the parts outside the CDR3, is EPEVTQTPSHQVTQMGQEVILRCVPISNHLYFYWYRQILGQKVEFLVSFYNNEISEKSEIFDDQFSVERPDGSNFTLKIRSTKLEDSAMYFCASSPMGRSNYGYTFGSGTRLTVV.

In this sample, this clonotype turned up many times. The CDR3 nucleotides are TGCGCCAGCAGCGTGAGCTCCTACGAGCAGTACTTC. This gives the protein CASSVSSYEQYF. The genes are TRBV5-1 and TRBJ2-7; D gene ambiguous. Germline loops: CDR1 SGHRS, CDR2 YFSETQ. The length of the CDR3 is 12 residues. Trimming cost V 4 bases and J 0 bases, with 5 bases left between them.

This clonotype was picked up many times. The chain uses TRBV25-1 and TRBJ1-5; 9 bases map to TRBD1. Unmatched junction bases numbered 7, after V lost 3 bases and J lost 7 bases. The CDR3 has 15 amino acids. Germline V gene lookup returns CDR1 MGHDK and CDR2 SYGVNS. The CDR3 bases are TGTGCCAGCAGTGAGGGACAGGGAGGCGGCCAGCCCCAGCATTTT. It yields the protein CASSEGQGGGQPQHF. The entire variable domain, with the rest obtained from reference TRBV25-1 and TRBJ1-5, is as follows: EADIYQTPRYLVIGTGKKITLECSQTMGHDKMYWYQQDPGMELHLIHYSYGVNSTEKGDLSSESTVSRIRTEHFPLTLESARPSHTSQYLCASSEGQGGGQPQHFGDGTRLSIL.

This clonotype was seen a few times. The chain uses TRBV29-1 and TRBJ2-5; D is ambiguous. The germline CDR1 and CDR2 sequences are SQVTM and ANQGSEA. The CDR3 runs 13 residues. With 5 bases removed from V and 2 bases from J, the gap between germline ends came to 12 bases. The CDR3, as DNA: TGCAGCGTTCCAACGGTGGGACAAGAGACCCAGTACTTC. It translates to CSVPTVGQETQYF.

This clonotype appeared many times. The rearrangement links TRBV20-1 to TRBJ1-5; TRBD1 is a possible D gene (5 bases). With 3 bases removed from V and 6 bases from J, the gap between germline ends came to 15 bases. The CDR3 is 14 amino acids. In germline, CDR1 is DFQATT, CDR2 SNEGSKA (reference sequence). CDR3 sequence (DNA): TGCAGTGCTAGGGGGGTTGACAAGACTCAGCCCCAGCATTTT. Encoded protein: CSARGVDKTQPQHF.